The entry below describes one TCR beta chain. The data derive from a study of monozygotic twins with inflammatory bowel disease. Skipping T cell sorting, the study isolated total RNA directly from whole blood. Each sample had eight separate cDNA synthesis reactions. TCRdb reanalyzed the 5' RACE reads and collapses them to one entry per CDR3 protein, without DNA. The sample has around 410,000 distinct CDR3 sequences. The CDR3 spans 16 residues. Germline lookup yields CDR1 MNHNS and CDR2 SASEGT. V gene TRBV6-1 combines with J gene TRBJ2-2; TCRdb selects TRBD2, and the lack of DNA leaves this call unchecked. The source is a human donor with ulcerative colitis or Crohn's disease, or a healthy co-twin of an affected twin (not recorded which). The sequenced sample was blood. The CDR3 is CASIMLAGGYTGELFF.